The 16 T cell receptor beta chains in this list originate from one sample, sequenced in a study of identical twins. From the 5' RACE reads, TCRdb called clonotypes with MiXCR, one entry per CDR3 protein. The repertoire includes some 460,000 distinct CDR3 sequences, about 14% of them detected once, and 0.5% to 0.65% sits in the top ten. Another study also made use of these data, one on yellow fever vaccine responses in identical twins.

Specimen: CD4+ T cells sorted from blood. These receptors came from a woman younger than 35 in good health.

There are a few counts of this clonotype. The chain is built from TRBV5-1 and TRBJ2-7; 10 bases fit TRBD1. The V gene's germline CDR1 is SGHRS and CDR2 YFSETQ. V gave up 2 bases and J gave up 4 bases; unmatched junction bases: 3. CDR3 length equals 14 residues. The CDR3 sequence: CASSFDRGQYEQYF. CDR3 nucleotides: TGCGCCAGCAGCTTTGACAGGGGGCAATACGAGCAGTACTTC.

The chain joins TRBV27 to TRBJ2-1; unclear D gene. The CDR3 covers 11 residues. The V end was cut by 7 bases, the J end by 7 bases, with 8 bases between. Germline values: CDR1 MNHEY, CDR2 SMNVEV (reference sequence). The CDR3 here is CASTDRNEQFF. The CDR3 DNA follows: TGTGCCAGCACTGATCGAAATGAGCAGTTCTTC.

This chain uses TRBV30 with TRBJ2-5; the match to TRBD2 covers 7 bases. CDR3 size: 13 residues. With V trimmed by 1 base and J by 5 bases, 4 bases remained unmatched. Germline assignment: CDR1 GTSNPN and CDR2 SVGIG (reference sequence). For the CDR3, the DNA is TGTGCCTGGAGTGGGGGGAGGGGCGAGACCCAGTACTTC. Its translation is CAWSGGRGETQYF.

The V gene is TRBV20-1, the J gene TRBJ1-4; TRBD1 matches 8 bases. The CDR3 has 16 residues. V lost 4 bases, J lost 7 bases, and 14 bases stayed unmatched. CDR1 is DFQATT, CDR2 SNEGSKA, per germline (reference sequence). The CDR3 DNA is TGCAGTGCTACCAGTCGACAGGGGAATTTGGGTGAAAAACTGTTTTTT. Protein product: CSATSRQGNLGEKLFF.

The V and J genes are TRBV5-5 and TRBJ2-5; 9 nucleotides match TRBD1. CDR1 SGHKS and CDR2 YYEKEE come from the germline V gene (reference sequence). The CDR3 spans 15 residues. V lost 0 bases to trimming and J lost 5 bases; unmatched junction nucleotides: 5. CDR3 nucleotides: TGTGCCAGCAGCTTGGGGGGCGGGACAGGGGAGACCCAGTACTTC. Residues: CASSLGGGTGETQYF.

This clonotype has only a few counts. CDR3 amino acids: CASSDRGGSNQPQHF. The CDR3, as DNA: TGTGCCAGCAGTGACAGGGGAGGGAGCAATCAGCCCCAGCATTTT. The rearrangement joins TRBV2 to TRBJ1-5, with D maybe TRBD1 (6 bases). Germline CDR1 is SNHLY and CDR2 is FYNNEI. Deletions cut 3 bases from V and 1 base from J, with 10 bases between. This CDR3 is 15 amino acids long.

A few counts support this clonotype. V usage is TRBV5-5 and J usage is TRBJ2-3; D perhaps matches TRBD1 (5 bases). V gave up 3 bases and J gave up 4 bases, with 18 bases separating them. Germline V gene lookup returns CDR1 SGHKS and CDR2 YYEKEE (reference sequence). The CDR3 is 16 amino acids. The CDR3 protein is CASSSVTGQWADTQYF. The CDR3 region has the DNA TGTGCCAGCAGCTCGGTCACAGGACAATGGGCAGATACGCAGTATTTT.

This chain uses TRBV5-1 with TRBJ1-1, with 8 bases that match TRBD1. This CDR3 is built from 13 residues. Trimming took 3 bases from V and 6 from J; bases not matched to a gene: 4. Germline V gene data show CDR1 as SGHRS and CDR2 as YFSETQ. This CDR3 is CASSSRTGSEAFF. The CDR3 region has the DNA TGCGCCAGCAGCTCAAGGACAGGGTCTGAAGCTTTCTTT.

V usage is TRBV6-1 and J usage is TRBJ2-7; D gene unclear. This CDR3 region has 14 residues. Trimming shortened V by 6 bases and J by 4 bases, and 16 bases separated the two germline ends. CDR1 and CDR2 from the germline V gene are MNHNS and SASEGT. The CDR3 loop reads CASSGDLGAYEQYF. CDR3 nucleotides: TGTGCCAGCAGCGGAGACTTGGGTGCTTACGAGCAGTACTTC.

This clonotype was counted between two and nine times. This chain connects TRBV7-2 to TRBJ2-7, with D possibly being TRBD1 or TRBD2 (5 bases each). V gave up 4 bases and J gave up 4 bases, with 14 bases separating them. Per germline, CDR1 SGHTA and CDR2 FQGNSA. This CDR3 comprises 14 residues. The CDR3 DNA follows: TGTGCCAGCAGCTCCCCTGGGGGACGTTACGAGCAGTACTTC. Protein sequence: CASSSPGGRYEQYF.

The chain combines TRBV5-1 with TRBJ2-7, with D uncertain. There are 15 residues in the CDR3. V shed 3 bases and J shed 0 bases, with 13 bases lying between them. Germline V gene sequence: CDR1 SGHRS, CDR2 YFSETQ. CDR3 amino acids: CASSYLPESSYEQYF. CDR3 DNA: TGCGCCAGCAGCTATTTGCCGGAAAGCTCCTACGAGCAGTACTTC.

The CDR3 nucleotides are TGTGCCAGCAGCCTTGGGACAGGCCTCTCTGGGGCCAACGTCCTGACTTTC. Translating it yields CASSLGTGLSGANVLTF. This sequence joins TRBV7-9 and TRBJ2-6; 8 bases are a match to TRBD1. The length of the CDR3 is 17 residues. Germline CDR1 and CDR2: SEHNR and FQNEAQ (reference sequence). V dropped 5 bases and J dropped 0; count of bases not matched to a gene: 6.

CDR3 sequence reads: CASSGAGGLGRNEQFF. The DNA of the CDR3 is TGTGCCAGCAGCGGGGCGGGGGGGCTTGGCAGGAATGAGCAGTTCTTC. The chain combines TRBV7-2 with TRBJ2-1; 9 positions agree with TRBD2. J lost 7 bases, V lost 5 bases, and 12 bases had no gene match. The CDR3 has 16 residues. The germline V gene encodes CDR1 SGHTA and CDR2 FQGNSA.

This clonotype was counted many times. The V call is TRBV3-1, the J call TRBJ2-5, with D perhaps being TRBD1 or TRBD2 (6 bases each). Trimming stripped 0 bases from V and 4 bases from J, with 12 bases between. This CDR3 has 15 amino acids. Germline assignment: CDR1 LGHDT and CDR2 YNNKEL (reference sequence). The CDR3 region is CASSQEDRGRETQYF. Here the CDR3 DNA reads TGTGCCAGCAGCCAAGAGGACCGGGGGCGAGAGACCCAGTACTTC.

CDR3 nucleotides: TGTGCCAGCAGCCCCCCAGGTGGGGGATACCACGAGCAGTACTTC. Amino acid sequence: CASSPPGGGYHEQYF. The V and J genes are TRBV3-1 and TRBJ2-7; D possibly uses TRBD1 or TRBD2 (5 bases each). V shed 4 bases and J shed 5 bases, with 18 bases lying between them. The CDR3 spans 15 residues. Germline V gives CDR1 LGHDT, CDR2 YNNKEL (reference sequence).

A remark on this clonotype: At one of its ends the junction is not consistent with the germline gene, which may arise from a read error. This sequence joins TRBV6-5 and TRBJ2-5; 9 bases are a match to TRBD1. The CDR3 runs to 15 residues. The germline gives CDR1 MNHEY, CDR2 SVGAGI. The CDR3 here is CARSSPGQGIETQYF. In nucleotides, the CDR3 is TGTGCCAGAAGTTCGCCGGGACAGGGAATTGAGACCCAGTACTTC.